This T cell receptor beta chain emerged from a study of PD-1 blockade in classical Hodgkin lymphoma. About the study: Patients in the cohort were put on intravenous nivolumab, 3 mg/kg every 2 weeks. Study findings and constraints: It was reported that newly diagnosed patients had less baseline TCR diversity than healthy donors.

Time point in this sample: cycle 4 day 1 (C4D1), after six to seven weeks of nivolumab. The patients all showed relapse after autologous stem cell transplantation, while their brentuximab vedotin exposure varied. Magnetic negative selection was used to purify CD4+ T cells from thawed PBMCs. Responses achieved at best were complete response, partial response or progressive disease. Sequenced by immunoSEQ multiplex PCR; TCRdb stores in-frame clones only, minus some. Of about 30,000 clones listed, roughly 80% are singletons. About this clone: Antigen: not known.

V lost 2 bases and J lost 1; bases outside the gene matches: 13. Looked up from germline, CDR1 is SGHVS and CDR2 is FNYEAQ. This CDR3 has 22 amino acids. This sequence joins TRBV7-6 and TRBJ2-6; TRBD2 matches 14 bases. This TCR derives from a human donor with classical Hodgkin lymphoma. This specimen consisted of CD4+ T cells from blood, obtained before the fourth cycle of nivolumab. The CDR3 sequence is CASSLTPWTSGGPSSGANVLTF. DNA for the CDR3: TGTGCCAGCAGCTTAACCCCGTGGACTAGCGGGGGGCCGTCATCTGGGGCCAACGTCCTGACTTTC.